What follows is one T cell receptor (beta chain) and its context. This entry is derived from a study of blood T cell repertoires in COVID-19. Study as a whole: Spain, Italy and the United States supplied samples that represented acute and convalescent COVID-19. From T cells, B-cell-depleted T cells, or PBMCs came the material, which was cDNA or gDNA.

The CDR3 runs to 14 residues. V was cut by 9 bases and J by 2 bases, with 15 bases left in between. Germline V lookup: CDR1 SGHVS, CDR2 FQNEAQ. Per the study methods: Quantification of nucleated cells was approximated via reference gene primer amplification. This table comes from immunoSEQ multiplex PCR, and its TCRdb copy is limited to in-frame clones, with some not included. Clonal size and the V and J genes are those of that table, whereas D and trimming came from the DNA. The sample has 150,000 to 200,000 clones, around 80% seen once. The material sequenced was peripheral blood. This TCR was recovered from a man aged 55-75 years with acute or convalescent COVID-19. The V call is TRBV7-8, the J call TRBJ2-3; D unclear. CDR3 protein: CASRLADPTDTQYF. The CDR3 DNA is TGTGCCAGTCGGCTGGCGGATCCCACAGATACGCAGTATTTT. The whole variable domain, filled in from reference TRBV7-8 and TRBJ2-3, reads GAGVSQSPRYKVAKRGQDVALRCDPISGHVSLFWYQQALGQGPEFLTYFQNEAQLDKSGLPSDRFFAERPEGSVSTLKIQRTQQEDSAVYLCASRLADPTDTQYFGPGTRLTVL.